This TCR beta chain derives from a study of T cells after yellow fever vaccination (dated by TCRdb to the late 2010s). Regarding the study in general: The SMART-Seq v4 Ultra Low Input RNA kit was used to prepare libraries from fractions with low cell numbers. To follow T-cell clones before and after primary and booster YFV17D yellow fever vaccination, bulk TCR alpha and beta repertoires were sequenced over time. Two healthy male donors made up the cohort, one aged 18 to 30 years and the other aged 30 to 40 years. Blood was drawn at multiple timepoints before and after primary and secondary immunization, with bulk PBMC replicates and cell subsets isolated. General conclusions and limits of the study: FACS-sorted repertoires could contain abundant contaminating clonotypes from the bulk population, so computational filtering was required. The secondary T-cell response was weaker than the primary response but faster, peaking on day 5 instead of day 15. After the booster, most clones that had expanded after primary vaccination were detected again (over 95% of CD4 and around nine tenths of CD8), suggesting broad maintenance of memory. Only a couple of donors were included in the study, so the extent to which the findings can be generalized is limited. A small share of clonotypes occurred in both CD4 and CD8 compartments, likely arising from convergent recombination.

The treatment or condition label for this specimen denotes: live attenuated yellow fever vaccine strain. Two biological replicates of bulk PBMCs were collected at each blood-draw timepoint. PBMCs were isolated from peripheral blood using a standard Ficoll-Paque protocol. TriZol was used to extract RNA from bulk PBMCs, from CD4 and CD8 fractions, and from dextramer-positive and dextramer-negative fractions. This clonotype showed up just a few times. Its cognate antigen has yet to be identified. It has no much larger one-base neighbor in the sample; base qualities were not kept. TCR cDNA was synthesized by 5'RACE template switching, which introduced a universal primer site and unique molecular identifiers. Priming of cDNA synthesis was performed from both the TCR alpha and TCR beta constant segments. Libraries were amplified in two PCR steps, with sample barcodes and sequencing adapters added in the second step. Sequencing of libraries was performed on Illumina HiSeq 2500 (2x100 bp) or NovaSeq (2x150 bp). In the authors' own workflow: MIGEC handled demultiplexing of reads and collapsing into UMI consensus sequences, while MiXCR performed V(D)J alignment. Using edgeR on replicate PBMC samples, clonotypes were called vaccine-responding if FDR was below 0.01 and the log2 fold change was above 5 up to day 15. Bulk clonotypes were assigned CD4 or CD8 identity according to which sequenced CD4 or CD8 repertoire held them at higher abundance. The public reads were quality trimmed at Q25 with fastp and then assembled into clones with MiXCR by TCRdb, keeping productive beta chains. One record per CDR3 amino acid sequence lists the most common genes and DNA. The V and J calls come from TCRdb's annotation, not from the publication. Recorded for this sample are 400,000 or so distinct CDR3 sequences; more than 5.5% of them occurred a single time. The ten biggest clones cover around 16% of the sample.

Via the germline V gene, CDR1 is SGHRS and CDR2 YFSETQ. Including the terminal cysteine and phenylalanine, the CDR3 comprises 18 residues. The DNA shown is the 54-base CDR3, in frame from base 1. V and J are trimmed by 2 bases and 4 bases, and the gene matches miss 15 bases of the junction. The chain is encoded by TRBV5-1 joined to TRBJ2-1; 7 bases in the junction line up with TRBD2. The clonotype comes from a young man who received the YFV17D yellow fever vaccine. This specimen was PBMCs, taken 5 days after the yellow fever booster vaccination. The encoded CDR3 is CASSLTSAKRGQYNEQFF. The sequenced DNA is TGCGCCAGCAGCTTAACTAGCGCCAAACGCGGCCAATACAATGAGCAGTTCTTC.